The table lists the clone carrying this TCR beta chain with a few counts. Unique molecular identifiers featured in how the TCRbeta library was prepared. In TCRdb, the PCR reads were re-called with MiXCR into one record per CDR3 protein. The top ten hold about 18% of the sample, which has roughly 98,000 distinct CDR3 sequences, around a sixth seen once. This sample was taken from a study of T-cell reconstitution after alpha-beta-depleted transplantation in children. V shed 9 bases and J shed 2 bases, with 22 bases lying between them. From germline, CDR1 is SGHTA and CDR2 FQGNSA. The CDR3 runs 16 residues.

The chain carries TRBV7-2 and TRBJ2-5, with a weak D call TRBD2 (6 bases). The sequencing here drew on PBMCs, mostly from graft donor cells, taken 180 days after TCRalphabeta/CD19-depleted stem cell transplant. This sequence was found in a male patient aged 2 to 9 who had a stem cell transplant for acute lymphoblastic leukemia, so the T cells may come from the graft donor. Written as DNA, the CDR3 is TGTGCCAGTATGGCCCCAGGGCGGGACCTTCAAGAGACCCAGTACTTC. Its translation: CASMAPGRDLQETQYF.